These 11 T cell receptor beta chains came from one sample sequenced in a study of Graves' ophthalmopathy and Graves' hyperthyroidism. The study amplified TCR beta CDR3 regions using RNA transcripts. HTBI primers served in a first-round RT-PCR, which a second-round multiplex PCR followed. Each CDR3 protein gets one entry after TCRdb re-called the multiplex PCR reads with MiXCR. The sample holds about 420,000 distinct CDR3 sequences, roughly 21% seen once. Sample: peripheral blood. The origin of the receptors is a young woman with stable Graves' hyperthyroidism.

The rearrangement uses TRBV4-3 and TRBJ1-6; no reliable D call. With 2 bases removed from V and 7 bases from J, the gap between germline ends came to 12 bases. This CDR3 is built from 15 residues. Per germline, CDR1 LGHNA and CDR2 YSLEER. Here the CDR3 DNA reads TGCGCCAGCAGCCAACTCTCCACGGGGAATTCACCCCTCCACTTT. Protein sequence: CASSQLSTGNSPLHF.

This clonotype occurred a few times. Relative to the germline gene, one junction end is altered; a read error may explain this. The chain recombines TRBV11-2 with TRBJ2-4; D might be TRBD2 (6 bases). The CDR3 loop spans 15 amino acids. Germline CDR1 is SGHAT and CDR2 is FQNNGV. The CDR3: CASSLVPDYKNIKYF. DNA for the CDR3: TGTGCCAGCAGCTTAGTGCCGGACTACAAAAACATTAAGTACTTC.

The rearrangement joins TRBV12-3 or TRBV12-4 to TRBJ2-7, with TRBD1 as a possible D gene (6 bases). Trimming took 3 bases from V and 5 from J, leaving 17 bases between them. The CDR3 has 15 amino acids. The CDR3 coding sequence is TGTGCCAGCAGTTTGGGGAACAGGGCTCAGGACGAGCAGTACTTC. Residues: CASSLGNRAQDEQYF.

This clonotype was recorded many times. The chain couples TRBV25-1 to TRBJ2-2; D is unclear. The CDR3 extends over 11 amino acids. V was trimmed by 6 bases and J by 7 bases, leaving 6 bases between them. Germline V CDR1 and CDR2: MGHDK, SYGVNS. CDR3 loop: CASRLYGELFF. The CDR3 nucleotides are TGTGCCAGCAGGTTATACGGGGAGCTGTTTTTT.

This clonotype was counted ten times or more. In nucleotides, the CDR3 is TGCGCCAGCAGCCAATGGCAGTTGGCAAATCAGCCCCAGCATTTT. The encoded protein is CASSQWQLANQPQHF. The chain recombines TRBV4-1 with TRBJ1-5; D gene ambiguous. Trimming took off 2 bases at V and 4 bases at J, with 12 bases between the two ends. CDR1 and CDR2 (germline): MGHRA, YSYEKL. The CDR3 runs 15 residues.

This clonotype was seen at least ten times. J is TRBJ2-4 and V is TRBV11-2, with D possibly being TRBD1 (7 bases). With 2 bases removed from V and 0 bases from J, the gap between germline ends came to 14 bases. CDR1 and CDR2 (germline): SGHAT, FQNNGV. The CDR3 length is 17 residues. In DNA form, the CDR3 reads TGTGCCAGCAGCTTATGGGGGGACAGTCTAGCCAAAAACATTCAGTACTTC. This codes for CASSLWGDSLAKNIQYF. The full variable domain, completed using reference TRBV11-2 and TRBJ2-4, is EAGVAQSPRYKIIEKRQSVAFWCNPISGHATLYWYQQILGQGPKLLIQFQNNGVVDDSQLPKDRFSAERLKGVDSTLKIQPAKLEDSAVYLCASSLWGDSLAKNIQYFGAGTRLSVL.

This clonotype was detected many times. The V call is TRBV20-1, the J call TRBJ2-5; 8 nucleotides align to TRBD2. The CDR3 loop spans 15 amino acids. Trimming at V came to 0 bases and at J to 5 bases, leaving 8 bases not matched to a gene. Germline lookup yields CDR1 DFQATT and CDR2 SNEGSKA (reference sequence). CDR3 nucleotides: TGCAGTGCTAGAGATTTACGGGAGGGCTTGGAGACCCAGTACTTC. As protein: CSARDLREGLETQYF.

This chain joins TRBV20-1 and TRBJ2-2; 8 nucleotides agree with TRBD2. This CDR3 comprises 12 residues. The germline V gene has CDR1 DFQATT and CDR2 SNEGSKA (reference sequence). After removal of 5 bases from V and 6 bases from J, the junction contained 2 bases not matched to a gene. Here the CDR3 DNA reads TGCAGTGCTTTGGGACTAGCCGGGGAGCTGTTTTTT. Translating gives CSALGLAGELFF.

This clonotype occurred many times. CDR3 coding DNA: TGTGCCACCAGCAGTGGCGCCAGGGCCTTCAATCAGCCCCAGCATTTT. This encodes CATSSGARAFNQPQHF. The chain has TRBV15 and TRBJ1-5, with D perhaps matching TRBD1 (5 bases). The CDR3 runs to 16 residues. V lost 3 bases and J 3 bases, leaving 15 bases between the germline ends. Germline CDR1 reads LNHNV; CDR2 reads YYDKDF (reference sequence).

V usage is TRBV7-2 and J usage is TRBJ2-3, with D perhaps matching TRBD1 (5 bases). Per the germline V gene, CDR1 is SGHTA and CDR2 is FQGNSA. Trimming shortened V by 0 bases and J by 2 bases, and 6 bases separated the two germline ends. This CDR3 region has 14 residues. The CDR3 DNA is TGTGCCAGCAGCTTAGCCAGGGCCACAGATACGCAGTATTTT. Its translation is CASSLARATDTQYF.

This clonotype has just a few counts. This chain uses TRBV20-1 with TRBJ1-3; D call uncertain. V shed 3 bases and J shed 0 bases, with 15 bases lying between them. CDR1 and CDR2 (germline): DFQATT, SNEGSKA (reference sequence). The CDR3 covers 16 residues. The CDR3 bases are TGCAGTGCTAGGCCGGAGGGCGTCGGCTCTGGAAACACCATATATTTT. It codes for CSARPEGVGSGNTIYF.